These 13 T cell receptor beta chains came from one sample sequenced in a study of T cell responses to AZD1222 COVID-19 vaccine. Assay used: immunoSEQ multiplex PCR; TCRdb lists only in-frame clones, some missing. The sample has 250,000 to 300,000 clones, approximately 94% seen once; the top ten hold roughly 0.5%. Sequencing was performed on peripheral blood, taken 28 days after the second AZD1222 dose. The receptor source for this set is an adult who received the AZD1222 COVID-19 vaccine.

This chain uses TRBV6-1 with TRBJ1-1; 9 nucleotides match TRBD1. The CDR3 runs to 16 residues. The germline V gene has CDR1 MNHNS and CDR2 SASEGT. J lost 1 base, V lost 4 bases, and 7 bases had no gene match. The CDR3 region has the DNA TGTGCCAGCAGTGGAACAGGGGGCGCTTCGAACACTGAAGCTTTCTTT. This translates into CASSGTGGASNTEAFF.

This clone was recorded once. The gene calls are TRBV7-9 and TRBJ1-3; no reliable D call. The length of the CDR3 is 13 residues. V lost 7 bases and J 4 bases, leaving 11 bases between the germline ends. Germline V gene lookup returns CDR1 SEHNR and CDR2 FQNEAQ (reference sequence). The CDR3 protein is CASTQTGGNTIYF. The CDR3 DNA reads TGTGCCAGCACCCAAACGGGCGGAAACACCATATATTTT.

This chain joins TRBV12-5 and TRBJ2-3, with TRBD2 identical over 8 bases. V shed 1 base, J shed 3 bases, and the junction held 6 bases outside the gene matches. The CDR3 totals 16 residues. Germline CDR1 LGHNT, CDR2 FRNRAP. The DNA for the CDR3 is TGTGCTAGTGGTTTGGCCGGACTAGCAGAGACAGATACGCAGTATTTT. This sequence encodes CASGLAGLAETDTQYF.

The genes are TRBV28 and TRBJ2-3, with TRBD1 as a possible D gene (5 bases). Trimming took 5 bases from V and 1 from J, leaving 19 bases between them. This CDR3 spans 17 amino acids. Germline V gives CDR1 MDHEN, CDR2 SYDVKM. The chain's CDR3 is CASSPHRGGDGTDTQYF. CDR3 nucleotide sequence: TGTGCCAGCAGTCCCCATAGGGGCGGTGATGGCACAGATACGCAGTATTTT.

J is TRBJ2-7 and V is TRBV30; D is unresolved. The CDR3 has 11 amino acids. Trimming stripped 7 bases from V and 4 bases from J, with 11 bases between. Germline-derived CDR1 and CDR2 are GTSNPN and SVGIG (reference sequence). The CDR3 region is CAYGKWYEQYF. The CDR3 DNA reads TGTGCCTATGGAAAGTGGTACGAGCAGTACTTC.

The V gene is TRBV28, the J gene TRBJ1-4, with 9 bases matching TRBD1. Looked up from germline, CDR1 is MDHEN and CDR2 is SYDVKM. J was trimmed by 4 bases and V by 6 bases; bases with no gene match: 6. The CDR3 runs to 15 residues. The CDR3 protein is CASRGPGQGNEKLFF. In nucleotides, the CDR3 is TGTGCCAGCAGGGGCCCGGGACAGGGTAATGAAAAACTGTTTTTT. The full variable domain, rest sourced from reference TRBV28 and TRBJ1-4, is DVKVTQSSRYLVKRTGEKVFLECVQDMDHENMFWYRQDPGLGLRLIYFSYDVKMKEKGDIPEGYSVSREKKERFSLILESASTNQTSMYLCASRGPGQGNEKLFFGSGTQLSVL.

The rearrangement joins TRBV7-2 to TRBJ1-2; D possibly corresponds to TRBD1 (5 bases). V lost 1 base and J lost 7, with 10 bases in between. Germline CDR1 SGHTA, CDR2 FQGNSA. This CDR3 contains 13 residues. The CDR3 DNA is TGTGCCAGCAGCTTAGTAGGGCAGGGTGGCTACACCTTC. Its protein product is CASSLVGQGGYTF.

This chain joins TRBV6-5 and TRBJ1-4; D perhaps matches TRBD1 (5 bases). The V end lost 5 bases, the J end lost 6 bases, and 13 bases lay between the germline ends. The length of the CDR3 is 14 residues. Germline values: CDR1 MNHEY, CDR2 SVGAGI. CDR3 coding DNA: TGTGCCAGCAGTCCTTCTAGGGGATATGAAAAACTGTTTTTT. This gives the protein CASSPSRGYEKLFF.

Here the CDR3 reads CASSTAQDNYGYTF. The CDR3 region has the DNA TGTGCCAGCTCAACCGCCCAAGATAACTATGGCTACACCTTC. V and J are TRBV18 and TRBJ1-2, with D unclear. V shed 5 bases and J shed 1 base, with 11 bases lying between them. The CDR3 sequence is 14 residues long. Germline V lookup: CDR1 KGHSH, CDR2 LQKENI. Full variable domain (remainder filled in from reference TRBV18 and TRBJ1-2): NAGVMQNPRHLVRRRGQEARLRCSPMKGHSHVYWYRQLPEEGLKFMVYLQKENIIDESGMPKERFSAEFPKEGPSILRIQQVVRGDSAAYFCASSTAQDNYGYTFGSGTRLTVV.

This clone is a singleton in its sample. The J gene is TRBJ2-1, the V gene TRBV2; the D gene could be TRBD1 or TRBD2 (5 bases each). The CDR3 runs 16 residues. The germline V gene encodes CDR1 SNHLY and CDR2 FYNNEI. With 3 bases removed from V and 3 bases from J, the gap between germline ends came to 15 bases. CDR3 coding DNA: TGTGCCAGCAGTGAGGGGGTCTCCTCCCGCTACAATGAGCAGTTCTTC. Translating it yields CASSEGVSSRYNEQFF.

The chain couples TRBV6-6 to TRBJ1-1; D might be TRBD1 (5 bases). The CDR3 runs 17 residues. V lost 5 bases to trimming and J lost 0 bases, with 19 bases between them. Germline lookup yields CDR1 MNHNY and CDR2 SVGAGI (reference sequence). CDR3 residues: CASSPRTLRILNTEAFF. The CDR3 DNA sequence: TGTGCCAGCAGTCCGCGGACACTACGTATCCTGAACACTGAAGCTTTCTTT.

This chain joins TRBV19 and TRBJ1-2, with 10 bases matching TRBD1. The ends lost 8 bases at V and 8 bases at J; junction bases unmatched: 14. CDR3 size: 15 residues. Germline assignment: CDR1 LNHDA and CDR2 SQIVND (reference sequence). The chain's CDR3 is CASSDRGTWYRGYTF. CDR3 bases: TGTGCCAGTTCGGACAGGGGGACGTGGTATCGGGGCTACACCTTC.

The rearrangement uses TRBV10-1 and TRBJ2-1; the match to TRBD2 covers 9 bases. Germline CDR1 is WNHNN and CDR2 is SYGVQD (reference sequence). The CDR3 has 17 amino acids. Trimming took 2 bases from V and 6 from J; bases not matched to a gene: 11. Here the CDR3 DNA reads TGCGCCAGCAGTGAGAGCCCCGGGACTAGCTATCCCAATGAGCAGTTCTTC. This gives the protein CASSESPGTSYPNEQFF.